Sequencing of this T cell receptor (beta chain) was carried out in a study of cytomegalovirus exposure and HLA in healthy donors. Study-level background: Genetic ancestry analysis placed about 76% of the roughly 400 donors that were genotyped in the Caucasian-associated cluster. Study conclusions and caveats: Sequence variants that were highly shared formed a cluster that was likely a sequencing artifact.

At the time of sampling, donors were nominally healthy, though unrecorded immune exposures were likely. This clone was detected a few times. Antigen specificity is unknown. The primer mix had 60 Vbeta and 13 Jbeta primers. Assay used: immunoSEQ multiplex PCR; TCRdb lists only in-frame clones, some missing. The repertoire has under 150,000 clones, under 80% of them found once; the top ten carry 2.5% to 3.5%. This CDR3 is built from 15 residues. V lost 3 bases, J lost 6 bases, and 5 bases stayed unmatched. CDR1 SGHRS and CDR2 YFSETQ come from the germline V gene. The clonotype was recovered from a male donor in good health and CMV-seronegative. The chain has TRBV5-1 and TRBJ2-2, with 10 positions matching TRBD2. The material sequenced was PBMCs. The CDR3 DNA sequence: TGCGCCAGCAGCTCCACCGGGACTAGCGCCGGGGAGCTGTTTTTT. It is translated as CASSSTGTSAGELFF.